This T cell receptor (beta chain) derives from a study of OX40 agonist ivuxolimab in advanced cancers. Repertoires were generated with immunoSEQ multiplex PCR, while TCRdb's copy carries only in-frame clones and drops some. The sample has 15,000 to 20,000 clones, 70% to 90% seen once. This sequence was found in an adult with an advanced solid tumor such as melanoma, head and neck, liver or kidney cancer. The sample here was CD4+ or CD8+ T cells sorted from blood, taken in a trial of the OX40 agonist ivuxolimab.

The CDR3 region is CASSPQLSTDTQYF. The CDR3 nucleotides read TGCGCCAGCAGTCCCCAACTGAGCACAGATACGCAGTATTTT. The chain uses TRBV10-1 and TRBJ2-3; no clear D. Per the germline V gene, CDR1 is WNHNN and CDR2 is SYGVQD (reference sequence). V lost 5 bases, J lost 0 bases, and 9 bases lay in between. This CDR3 has 14 residues.